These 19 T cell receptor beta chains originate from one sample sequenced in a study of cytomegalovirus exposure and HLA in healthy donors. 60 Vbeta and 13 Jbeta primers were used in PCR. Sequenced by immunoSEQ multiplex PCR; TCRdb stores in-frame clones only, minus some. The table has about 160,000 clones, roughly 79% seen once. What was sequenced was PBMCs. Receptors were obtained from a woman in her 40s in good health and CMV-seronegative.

For the CDR3, the DNA is TGTGCCAGCAGTCCTCTGGGTCGGGGGAGGGCCGGTGAGCAGTTCTTC. Protein product: CASSPLGRGRAGEQFF. The rearrangement uses TRBV28 and TRBJ2-1; 7 nucleotides line up with TRBD2. The trim removed 5 bases at V and 9 bases at J, leaving 16 bases unmatched. Germline V gene lookup returns CDR1 MDHEN and CDR2 SYDVKM. This CDR3 spans 16 amino acids. The whole variable domain, remainder taken from reference TRBV28 and TRBJ2-1, is DVKVTQSSRYLVKRTGEKVFLECVQDMDHENMFWYRQDPGLGLRLIYFSYDVKMKEKGDIPEGYSVSREKKERFSLILESASTNQTSMYLCASSPLGRGRAGEQFFGPGTRLTVL.

The CDR3 here is CASTRDRGREEQFF. Written as DNA, the CDR3 is TGTGCCAGCACCCGGGACAGGGGGCGAGAGGAGCAGTTCTTC. The V gene is TRBV6-1, the J gene TRBJ2-1, with 12 bases that match TRBD1. The CDR3 extends over 14 amino acids. Unmatched junction bases numbered 8, after V lost 7 bases and J lost 10 bases. Per the germline V gene, CDR1 is MNHNS and CDR2 is SASEGT.

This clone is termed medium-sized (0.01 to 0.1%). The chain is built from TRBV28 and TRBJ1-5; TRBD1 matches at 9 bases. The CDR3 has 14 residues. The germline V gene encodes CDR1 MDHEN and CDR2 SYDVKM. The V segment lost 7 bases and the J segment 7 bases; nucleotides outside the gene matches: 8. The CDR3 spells CASTPGTGSQPQHF. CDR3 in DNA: TGTGCCAGCACCCCCGGGACAGGGAGCCAGCCCCAGCATTTT.

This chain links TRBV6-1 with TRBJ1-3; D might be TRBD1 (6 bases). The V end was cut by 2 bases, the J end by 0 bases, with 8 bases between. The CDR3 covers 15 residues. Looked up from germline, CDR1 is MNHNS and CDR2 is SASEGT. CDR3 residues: CASSERGTSGNTIYF. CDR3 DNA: TGTGCCAGCAGTGAAAGGGGGACCTCTGGAAACACCATATATTTT.

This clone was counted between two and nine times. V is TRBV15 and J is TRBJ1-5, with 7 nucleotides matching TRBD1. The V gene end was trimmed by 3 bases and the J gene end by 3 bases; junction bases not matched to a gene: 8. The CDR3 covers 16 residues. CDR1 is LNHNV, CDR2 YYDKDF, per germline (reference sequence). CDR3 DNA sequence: TGTGCCACCAGCAGTGCCACAGGGGCCTTCAATCAGCCCCAGCATTTT. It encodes CATSSATGAFNQPQHF.

The CDR3 coding sequence is TGTGCCAGCGGCAGGGAATCCTACGAGCAGTACTTC. Its translation is CASGRESYEQYF. The rearrangement links TRBV11-3 to TRBJ2-7, with D maybe TRBD1 (5 bases). Germline V gene lookup returns CDR1 SGHNT and CDR2 YENEEA. The CDR3 totals 12 residues. V was pared by 8 bases and J by 1 base, with 9 bases between.

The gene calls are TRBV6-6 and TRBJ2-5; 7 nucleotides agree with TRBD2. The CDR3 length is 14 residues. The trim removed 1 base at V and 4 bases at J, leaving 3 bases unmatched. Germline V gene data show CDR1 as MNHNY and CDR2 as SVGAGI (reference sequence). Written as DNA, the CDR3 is TGTGCCAGCAGTTACTTTGGGAGGGCAGAGACCCAGTACTTC. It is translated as CASSYFGRAETQYF.

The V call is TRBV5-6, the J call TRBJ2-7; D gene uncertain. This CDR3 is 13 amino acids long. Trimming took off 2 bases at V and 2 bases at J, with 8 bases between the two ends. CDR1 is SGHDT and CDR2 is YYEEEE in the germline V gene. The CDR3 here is CASSLPSTYEQYF. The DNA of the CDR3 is TGTGCCAGCAGCTTACCGAGTACCTACGAGCAGTACTTC.

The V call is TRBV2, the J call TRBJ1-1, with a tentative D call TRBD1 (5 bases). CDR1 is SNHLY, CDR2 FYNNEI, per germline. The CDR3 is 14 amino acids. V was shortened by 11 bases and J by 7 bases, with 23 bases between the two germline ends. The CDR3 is CACTQGKFMGEAFF. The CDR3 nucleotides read TGTGCCTGCACCCAGGGAAAGTTTATGGGTGAAGCTTTCTTT.

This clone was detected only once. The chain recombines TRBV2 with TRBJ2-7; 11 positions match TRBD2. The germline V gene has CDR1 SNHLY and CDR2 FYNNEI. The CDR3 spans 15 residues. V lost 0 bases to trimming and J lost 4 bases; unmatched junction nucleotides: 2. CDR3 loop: CASSEAVAGGYEQYF. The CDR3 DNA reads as TGTGCCAGCAGTGAAGCGGTAGCGGGAGGGTACGAGCAGTACTTC.

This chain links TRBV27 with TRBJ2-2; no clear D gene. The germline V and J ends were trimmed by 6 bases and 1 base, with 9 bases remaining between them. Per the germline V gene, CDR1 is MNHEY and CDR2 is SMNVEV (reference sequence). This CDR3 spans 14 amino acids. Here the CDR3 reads CASRPYRNTGELFF. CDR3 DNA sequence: TGTGCCAGCAGACCATACAGGAACACCGGGGAGCTGTTTTTT.

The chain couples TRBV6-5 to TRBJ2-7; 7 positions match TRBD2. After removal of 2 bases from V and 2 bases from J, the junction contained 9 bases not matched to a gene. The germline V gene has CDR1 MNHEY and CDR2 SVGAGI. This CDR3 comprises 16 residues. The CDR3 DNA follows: TGTGCCAGCAGTTACCTCGGGGCTAGCGGTGCCTACGAGCAGTACTTC. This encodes CASSYLGASGAYEQYF.

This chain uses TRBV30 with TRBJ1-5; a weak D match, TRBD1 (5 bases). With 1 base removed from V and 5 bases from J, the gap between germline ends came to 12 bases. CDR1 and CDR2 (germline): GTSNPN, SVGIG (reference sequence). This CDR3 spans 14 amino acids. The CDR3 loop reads CAWSETAGDQPQHF. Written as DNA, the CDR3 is TGTGCCTGGAGTGAGACAGCCGGCGATCAGCCCCAGCATTTT.

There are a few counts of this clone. The CDR3, as DNA: TGTGCCAGCAGTTTAAGTTCGAACGGGAACACTGAAGCTTTCTTT. This translates into CASSLSSNGNTEAFF. The chain recombines TRBV28 with TRBJ1-1; D unclear. The CDR3 runs 15 residues. The V end lost 2 bases, the J end lost 1 base, and 11 bases lay between the germline ends. Looked up from germline, CDR1 is MDHEN and CDR2 is SYDVKM.

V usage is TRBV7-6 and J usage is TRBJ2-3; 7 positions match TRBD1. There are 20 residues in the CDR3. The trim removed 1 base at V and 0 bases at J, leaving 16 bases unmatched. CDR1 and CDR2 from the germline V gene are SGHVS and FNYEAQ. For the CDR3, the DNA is TGTGCCAGCAGCTTAGAGGTGACAGGGCCGTCGGTTGCTAGCACAGATACGCAGTATTTT. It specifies CASSLEVTGPSVASTDTQYF. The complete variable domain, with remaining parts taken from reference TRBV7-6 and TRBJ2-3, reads GAGVSQSPRYKVTKRGQDVALRCDPISGHVSLYWYRQALGQGPEFLTYFNYEAQQDKSGLPNDRFSAERPEGSISTLTIQRTEQRDSAMYRCASSLEVTGPSVASTDTQYFGPGTRLTVL.

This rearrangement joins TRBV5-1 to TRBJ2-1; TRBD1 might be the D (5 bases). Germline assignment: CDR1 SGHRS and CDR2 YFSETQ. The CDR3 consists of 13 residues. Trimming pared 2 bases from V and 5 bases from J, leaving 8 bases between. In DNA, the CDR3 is TGCGCCAGCAGCTTCCAGGGTGACAATGAGCAGTTCTTC. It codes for CASSFQGDNEQFF. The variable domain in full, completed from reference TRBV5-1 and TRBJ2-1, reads KAGVTQTPRYLIKTRGQQVTLSCSPISGHRSVSWYQQTPGQGLQFLFEYFSETQRNKGNFPGRFSGRQFSNSRSEMNVSTLELGDSALYLCASSFQGDNEQFFGPGTRLTVL.

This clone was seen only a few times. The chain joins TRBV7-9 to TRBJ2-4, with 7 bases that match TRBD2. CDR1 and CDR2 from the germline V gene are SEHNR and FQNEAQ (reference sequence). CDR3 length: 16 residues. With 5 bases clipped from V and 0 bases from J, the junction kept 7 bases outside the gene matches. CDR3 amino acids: CASSTNSGLAKNIQYF. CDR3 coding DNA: TGTGCCAGCAGCACTAATAGCGGGTTAGCCAAAAACATTCAGTACTTC. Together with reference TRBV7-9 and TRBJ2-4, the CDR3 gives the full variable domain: DTGVSQNPRHKITKRGQNVTFRCDPISEHNRLYWYRQTLGQGPEFLTYFQNEAQLEKSRLLSDRFSAERPKGSFSTLEIQRTEQGDSAMYLCASSTNSGLAKNIQYFGAGTRLSVL.

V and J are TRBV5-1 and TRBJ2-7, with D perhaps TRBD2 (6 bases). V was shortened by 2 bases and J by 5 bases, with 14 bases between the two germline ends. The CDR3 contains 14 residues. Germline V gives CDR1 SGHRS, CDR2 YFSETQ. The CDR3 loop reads CASSFGGVGDEQYF. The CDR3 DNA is TGCGCCAGCAGCTTCGGGGGAGTAGGCGACGAGCAGTACTTC.

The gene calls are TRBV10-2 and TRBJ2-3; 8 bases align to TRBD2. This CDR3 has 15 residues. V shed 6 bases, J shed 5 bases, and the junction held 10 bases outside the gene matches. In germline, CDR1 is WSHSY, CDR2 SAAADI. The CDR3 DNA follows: TGCGCCAGCAGCCCTAGCGGGTGGGGGGTAGATACGCAGTATTTT. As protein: CASSPSGWGVDTQYF.